This section outlines one T cell receptor (beta chain) sequence together with its context. Trimming shortened V by 1 base and J by 0 bases, and 10 bases separated the two germline ends. CDR1 is SGHRS and CDR2 is YFSETQ in the germline V gene. The CDR3 consists of 16 residues. This entry comes from a study of T-cell memory formation after mild COVID-19. Each CDR3 protein gets one entry after TCRdb re-called the 5' RACE reads with MiXCR. Of some 290,000 distinct CDR3 sequences detected, roughly 15% appear once; the ten largest clones hold 22%. Sequencing input: PBMCs or a T cell subset sorted from them (not recorded which). The receptor's source is a man between 18 and 29 years old who had mild COVID-19 (a few samples of this study predate the infection). Cell type and time point are not known. V usage is TRBV5-1 and J usage is TRBJ2-2; TRBD2 is a possible D gene (6 bases). The CDR3 sequence is CASSLSWDSNTGELFF. The DNA of the CDR3 is TGCGCCAGCAGCTTGTCATGGGACTCGAACACCGGGGAGCTGTTTTTT.